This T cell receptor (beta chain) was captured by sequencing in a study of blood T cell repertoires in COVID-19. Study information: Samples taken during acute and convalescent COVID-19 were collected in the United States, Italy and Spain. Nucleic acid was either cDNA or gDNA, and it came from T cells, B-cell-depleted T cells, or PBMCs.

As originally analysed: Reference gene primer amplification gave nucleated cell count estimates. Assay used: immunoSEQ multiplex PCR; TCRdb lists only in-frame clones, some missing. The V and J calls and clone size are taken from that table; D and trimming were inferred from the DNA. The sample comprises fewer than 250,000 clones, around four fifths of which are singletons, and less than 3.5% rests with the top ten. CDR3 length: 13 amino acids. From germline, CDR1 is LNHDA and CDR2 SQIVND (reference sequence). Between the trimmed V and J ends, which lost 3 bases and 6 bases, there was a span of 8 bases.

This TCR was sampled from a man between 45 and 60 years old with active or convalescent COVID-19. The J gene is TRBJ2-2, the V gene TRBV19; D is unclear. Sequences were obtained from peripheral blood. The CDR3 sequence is CASSIGFPGELFF. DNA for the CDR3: TGTGCCAGTAGTATCGGGTTCCCCGGGGAGCTGTTTTTT.